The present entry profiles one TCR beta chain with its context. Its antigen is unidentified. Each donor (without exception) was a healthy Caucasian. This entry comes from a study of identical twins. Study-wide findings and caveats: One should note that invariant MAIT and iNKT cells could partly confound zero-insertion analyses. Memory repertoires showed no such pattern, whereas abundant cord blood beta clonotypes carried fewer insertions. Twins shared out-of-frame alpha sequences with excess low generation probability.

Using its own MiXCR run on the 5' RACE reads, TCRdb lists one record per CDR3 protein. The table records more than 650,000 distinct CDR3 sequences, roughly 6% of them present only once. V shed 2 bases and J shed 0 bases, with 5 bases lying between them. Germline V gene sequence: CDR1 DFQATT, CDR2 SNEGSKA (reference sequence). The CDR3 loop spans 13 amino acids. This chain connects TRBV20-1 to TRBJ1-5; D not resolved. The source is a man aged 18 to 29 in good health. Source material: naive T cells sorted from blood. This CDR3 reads CSARLSSNQPQHF. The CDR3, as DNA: TGCAGTGCTAGATTGAGTAGCAATCAGCCCCAGCATTTT.